These 16 T cell receptor beta chains share one sample of origin, sequenced in a study of cytomegalovirus exposure and HLA in healthy donors. Both 60 Vbeta primers and 13 Jbeta primers went into the PCR. Generated by immunoSEQ multiplex PCR, the TCRdb table keeps only in-frame clones and is missing some. In all, the sample yields about 35,000 clones. Sequencing input: PBMCs. The receptors come from a man aged 35 to 55 in good health and CMV-seronegative.

This chain uses TRBV5-5 with TRBJ1-1; weak D call: TRBD1 (6 bases). The ends were cut back, 5 bases at V and 3 bases at J, with 11 bases in the middle. Per germline, CDR1 SGHKS and CDR2 YYEKEE (reference sequence). The CDR3 runs 13 residues. CDR3 sequence: CASRRGGDTEAFF. CDR3 bases: TGTGCCAGCAGGCGAGGGGGGGACACTGAAGCTTTCTTT.

The chain combines TRBV2 with TRBJ2-1, with a possible D match to TRBD2 (6 bases). The germline V gene has CDR1 SNHLY and CDR2 FYNNEI. V lost 6 bases and J lost 3, with 15 bases in between. The length of the CDR3 is 15 residues. The CDR3 DNA reads as TGTGCCAGCAGGGGGGGTACTGGGGTCTACAATGAGCAGTTCTTC. Translated: CASRGGTGVYNEQFF.

The V and J genes are TRBV7-2 and TRBJ1-5, with D maybe TRBD1 (6 bases). The CDR3 runs 14 residues. V was trimmed by 1 base and J by 3 bases, leaving 7 bases between them. The germline V gene encodes CDR1 SGHTA and CDR2 FQGNSA. This CDR3 reads CASSLGDTNQPQHF. CDR3 coding DNA: TGTGCCAGCAGCTTAGGGGACACCAATCAGCCCCAGCATTTT.

This sequence joins TRBV9 and TRBJ2-1; 9 nucleotides line up with TRBD2. The CDR3 contains 17 residues. The germline CDR1 and CDR2 sequences are SGDLS and YYNGEE. V was clipped by 3 bases and J by 4 bases; unmatched bases: 11. Here the CDR3 reads CASSGLGSGSLYNEQFF. The CDR3 nucleotides read TGTGCCAGCAGCGGTTTGGGTAGCGGGAGTCTATACAATGAGCAGTTCTTC.

The chain recombines TRBV5-4 with TRBJ2-7; 9 bases match TRBD1. The germline gives CDR1 SGHNT, CDR2 YYREEE (reference sequence). This CDR3 has 15 amino acids. The J segment lost 3 bases and the V segment lost 2 bases, leaving 6 bases of the junction unmatched. The CDR3 here is CASSLGQGPIYEQYF. DNA for the CDR3: TGTGCCAGCAGCTTAGGACAGGGGCCCATCTACGAGCAGTACTTC. The variable domain in full, completed from reference TRBV5-4 and TRBJ2-7, reads ETGVTQSPTHLIKTRGQQVTLRCSSQSGHNTVSWYQQALGQGPQFIFQYYREEENGRGNFPPRFSGLQFPNYSSELNVNALELDDSALYLCASSLGQGPIYEQYFGPGTRLTVT.

The chain joins TRBV4-1 to TRBJ2-1, with D maybe TRBD2 (6 bases). The germline V and J ends were trimmed by 0 bases and 8 bases, with 20 bases remaining between them. Germline CDR1 reads MGHRA; CDR2 reads YSYEKL. The CDR3 is 17 residues long. CDR3 in DNA: TGCGCCAGCAGCCAAGAAGAAGTACTAGCTATCCGGGATGAGCAGTTCTTC. The encoded protein is CASSQEEVLAIRDEQFF.

The rearrangement joins TRBV7-9 to TRBJ2-1; perhaps TRBD1 as D (5 bases). Trimming cost V 0 bases and J 7 bases, with 10 bases left between them. The CDR3 consists of 14 residues. Per the germline V gene, CDR1 is SEHNR and CDR2 is FQNEAQ (reference sequence). CDR3 residues: CASSLAIKGNEQFF. The CDR3 nucleotides read TGTGCCAGCAGCTTAGCAATTAAGGGGAATGAGCAGTTCTTC. Full variable domain (outside the CDR3, taken from reference TRBV7-9 and TRBJ2-1): DTGVSQNPRHKITKRGQNVTFRCDPISEHNRLYWYRQTLGQGPEFLTYFQNEAQLEKSRLLSDRFSAERPKGSFSTLEIQRTEQGDSAMYLCASSLAIKGNEQFFGPGTRLTVL.

J is TRBJ2-7 and V is TRBV18; D is uncertain. The CDR3 sequence is 14 residues long. CDR1 and CDR2 (germline): KGHSH, LQKENI. V was pared by 3 bases and J by 5 bases, with 14 bases between. The CDR3 DNA reads TGTGCCAGCTCACCCCAGCGAGATCGGGACGAGCAGTACTTC. Residues: CASSPQRDRDEQYF.

This chain joins TRBV6-5 and TRBJ1-2; no clear D. The CDR3 is 16 residues long. Per the germline V gene, CDR1 is MNHEY and CDR2 is SVGAGI. Trimming shortened V by 0 bases and J by 5 bases, and 16 bases separated the two germline ends. CDR3 in DNA: TGTGCCAGCAGTTACTCGTTGGCGGGGATAAAGTATGGCTACACCTTC. It specifies CASSYSLAGIKYGYTF.

V is TRBV19 and J is TRBJ2-6, with 10 bases aligning to TRBD2. J lost 2 bases, V lost 6 bases, and 1 base had no gene match. The CDR3 has 15 residues. Germline CDR1 is LNHDA and CDR2 is SQIVND (reference sequence). This CDR3 is CASSLAGAGANVLTF. The CDR3, as DNA: TGTGCCAGTAGCCTAGCGGGAGCTGGGGCCAACGTCCTGACTTTC.

The chain recombines TRBV30 with TRBJ1-2, with a tentative D call TRBD1 (5 bases). Germline V CDR1 and CDR2: GTSNPN, SVGIG (reference sequence). This CDR3 has 14 residues. Trimming shortened V by 3 bases and J by 8 bases, and 19 bases separated the two germline ends. The CDR3 here is CAWRVRVFEEGYTF. CDR3 nucleotides: TGTGCCTGGAGGGTCAGGGTCTTCGAGGAAGGCTACACCTTC.

This chain links TRBV11-3 with TRBJ1-1; 9 bases line up with TRBD1. The CDR3 contains 14 residues. V was pared by 5 bases and J by 1 base, with 2 bases of the junction left unmatched. Per the germline V gene, CDR1 is SGHNT and CDR2 is YENEEA. CDR3: CASSDRGGNTEAFF. The CDR3 DNA reads TGTGCCAGCAGCGACAGGGGGGGGAACACTGAAGCTTTCTTT.

This clone counts as medium-sized by frequency. The chain employs TRBV7-9 and TRBJ2-7; possibly TRBD1 for D (7 bases). This CDR3 has 15 amino acids. Looked up from germline, CDR1 is SEHNR and CDR2 is FQNEAQ (reference sequence). V was trimmed by 4 bases and J by 2 bases, leaving 15 bases between them. The CDR3 sequence is CASSSGGGSTYEQYF. The CDR3 DNA reads TGTGCCAGCAGCTCAGGAGGGGGCAGTACCTACGAGCAGTACTTC.

Comment on this clone: The sample has other DNA sequences that encode this CDR3 too. The chain carries TRBV7-9 and TRBJ1-1; a weak D match, TRBD1 (6 bases). Germline V gene data show CDR1 as SEHNR and CDR2 as FQNEAQ (reference sequence). The CDR3 has 13 residues. V shed 4 bases and J shed 1 base, with 7 bases lying between them. CDR3 sequence (DNA): TGTGCCAGCAGCTCACAGGGGAACACTGAAGCTTTCTTT. It translates to CASSSQGNTEAFF.

The chain joins TRBV7-9 to TRBJ2-5, with a possible D match to TRBD1 (6 bases). The CDR3 totals 14 residues. Germline V gene lookup returns CDR1 SEHNR and CDR2 FQNEAQ (reference sequence). Trimming left V 6 bases short and J 4 bases short, with 15 bases between. The CDR3: CASRTSIGGETQYF. In DNA, the CDR3 is TGTGCCAGCAGAACTTCGATAGGGGGAGAGACCCAGTACTTC. Variable domain in full (rest from reference TRBV7-9 and TRBJ2-5): DTGVSQNPRHKITKRGQNVTFRCDPISEHNRLYWYRQTLGQGPEFLTYFQNEAQLEKSRLLSDRFSAERPKGSFSTLEIQRTEQGDSAMYLCASRTSIGGETQYFGPGTRLLVL.

The gene calls are TRBV6-5 and TRBJ1-1, with D possibly matching TRBD1 (5 bases). Germline CDR1 is MNHEY and CDR2 is SVGAGI. V gave up 0 bases and J gave up 11 bases, with 16 bases separating them. The CDR3 spans 14 residues. Written as DNA, the CDR3 is TGTGCCAGCAGTTACTCAAGATTGGCAGGGTGGGCTTTCTTT. This translates into CASSYSRLAGWAFF.